This T cell receptor (beta chain) was captured in a study of cytomegalovirus exposure and HLA in healthy donors. Vbeta (60) and Jbeta (13) primers were used in the PCR. Generated by immunoSEQ multiplex PCR, the TCRdb table keeps only in-frame clones and is missing some. The data contain 140,000 to 150,000 clones, around a tenth of them singletons. This clone was counted a few times. The TCR originated in a man between 45 and 60 years old in good health and CMV-seronegative. The sequencing sample was made of PBMCs.

For the CDR3, the DNA is TGTGCCAGCAGTCCTAGGGGGGAGACCCAGTACTTC. It yields the protein CASSPRGETQYF. This rearrangement joins TRBV2 to TRBJ2-5, with D possibly being TRBD1 (6 bases). Germline V gene lookup returns CDR1 SNHLY and CDR2 FYNNEI. Trimming cost V 5 bases and J 5 bases, with 9 bases left between them. The CDR3 is 12 residues long.